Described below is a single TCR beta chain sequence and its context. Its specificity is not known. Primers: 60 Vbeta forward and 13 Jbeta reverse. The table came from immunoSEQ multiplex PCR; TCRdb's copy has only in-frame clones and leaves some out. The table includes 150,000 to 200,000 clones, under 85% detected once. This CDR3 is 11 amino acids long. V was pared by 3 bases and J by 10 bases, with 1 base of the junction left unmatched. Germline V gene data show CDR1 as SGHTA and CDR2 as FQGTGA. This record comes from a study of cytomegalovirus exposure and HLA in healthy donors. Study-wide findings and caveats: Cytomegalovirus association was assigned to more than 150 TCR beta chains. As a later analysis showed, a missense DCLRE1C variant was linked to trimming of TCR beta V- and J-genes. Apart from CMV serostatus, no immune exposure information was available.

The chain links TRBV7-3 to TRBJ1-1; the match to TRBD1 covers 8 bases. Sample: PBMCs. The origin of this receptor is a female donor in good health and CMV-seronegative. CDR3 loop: CASSFQGAAFF. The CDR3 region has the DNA TGTGCCAGCAGCTTTCAGGGGGCAGCTTTCTTT.